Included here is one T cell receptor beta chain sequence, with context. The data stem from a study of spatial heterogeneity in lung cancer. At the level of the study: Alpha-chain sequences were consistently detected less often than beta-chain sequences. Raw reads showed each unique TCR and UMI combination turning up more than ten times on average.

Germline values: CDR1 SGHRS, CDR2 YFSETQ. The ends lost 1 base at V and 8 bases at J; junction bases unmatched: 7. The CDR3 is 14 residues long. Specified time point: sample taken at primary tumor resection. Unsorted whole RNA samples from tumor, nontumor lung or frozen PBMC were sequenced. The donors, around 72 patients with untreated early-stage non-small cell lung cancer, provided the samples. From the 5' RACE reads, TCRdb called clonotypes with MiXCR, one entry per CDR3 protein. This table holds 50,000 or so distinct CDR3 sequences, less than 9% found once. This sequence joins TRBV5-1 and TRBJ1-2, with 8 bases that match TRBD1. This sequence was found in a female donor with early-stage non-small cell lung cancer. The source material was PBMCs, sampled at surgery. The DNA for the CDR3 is TGCGCCAGCAGCTTGAGGACAGGGTCGACCGGCTACACCTTC. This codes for CASSLRTGSTGYTF.